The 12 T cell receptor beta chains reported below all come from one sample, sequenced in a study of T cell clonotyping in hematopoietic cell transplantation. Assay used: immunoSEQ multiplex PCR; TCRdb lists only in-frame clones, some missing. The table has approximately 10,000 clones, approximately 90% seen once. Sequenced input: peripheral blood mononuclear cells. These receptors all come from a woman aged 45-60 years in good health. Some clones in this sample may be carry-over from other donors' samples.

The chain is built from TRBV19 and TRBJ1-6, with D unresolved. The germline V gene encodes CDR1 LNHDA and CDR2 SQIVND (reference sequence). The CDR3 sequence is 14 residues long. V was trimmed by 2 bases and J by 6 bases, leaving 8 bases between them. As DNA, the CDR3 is TGTGCCAGTAGTATAAACGGAATTAATTCACCCCTCCACTTT. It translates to CASSINGINSPLHF.

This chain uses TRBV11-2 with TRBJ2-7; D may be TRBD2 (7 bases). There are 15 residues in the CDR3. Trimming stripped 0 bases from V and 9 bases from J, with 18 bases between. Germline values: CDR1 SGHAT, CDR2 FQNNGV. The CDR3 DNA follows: TGTGCCAGCAGCTTAGATGGGGGGGGCCACGGGGCGCAGTACTTC. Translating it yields CASSLDGGGHGAQYF. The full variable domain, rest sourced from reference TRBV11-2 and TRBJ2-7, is EAGVAQSPRYKIIEKRQSVAFWCNPISGHATLYWYQQILGQGPKLLIQFQNNGVVDDSQLPKDRFSAERLKGVDSTLKIQPAKLEDSAVYLCASSLDGGGHGAQYFGPGTRLTVT.

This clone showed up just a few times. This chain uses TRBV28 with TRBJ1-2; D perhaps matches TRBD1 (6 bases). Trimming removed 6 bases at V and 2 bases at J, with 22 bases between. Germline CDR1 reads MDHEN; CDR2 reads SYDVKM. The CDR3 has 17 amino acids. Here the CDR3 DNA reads TGTGCCAGCAGCACCCCCGACAGGTACAGGGTAAACTATGGCTACACCTTC. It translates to CASSTPDRYRVNYGYTF.

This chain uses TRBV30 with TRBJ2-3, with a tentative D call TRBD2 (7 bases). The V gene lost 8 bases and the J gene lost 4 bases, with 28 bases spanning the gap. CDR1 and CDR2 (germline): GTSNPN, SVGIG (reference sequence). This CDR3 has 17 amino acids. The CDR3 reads CAGGRPLEGGWADTQYF. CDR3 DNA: TGTGCCGGTGGAAGGCCTTTAGAGGGGGGGTGGGCAGATACGCAGTATTTT.

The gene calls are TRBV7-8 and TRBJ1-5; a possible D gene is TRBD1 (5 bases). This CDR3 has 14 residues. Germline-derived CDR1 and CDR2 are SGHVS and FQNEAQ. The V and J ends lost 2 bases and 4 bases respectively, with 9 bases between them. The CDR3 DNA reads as TGTGCCAGCAGCTTATGGGACCCTAATCAGCCCCAGCATTTT. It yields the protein CASSLWDPNQPQHF.

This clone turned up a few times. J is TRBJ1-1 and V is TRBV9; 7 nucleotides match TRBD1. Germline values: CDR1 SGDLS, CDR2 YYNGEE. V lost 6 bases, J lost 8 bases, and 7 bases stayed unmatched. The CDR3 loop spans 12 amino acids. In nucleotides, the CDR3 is TGTGCCAGCACCCCCCCGACAGGGGAAGCTTTCTTT. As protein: CASTPPTGEAFF.

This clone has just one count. In nucleotides, the CDR3 is TGTGCCAGCAGCGTAGTGGGCGGGAAGGACGAGCAGTACTTC. It yields the protein CASSVVGGKDEQYF. The genes are TRBV9 and TRBJ2-7, with D maybe TRBD2 (6 bases). CDR3 size: 14 residues. From germline, CDR1 is SGDLS and CDR2 YYNGEE. V was clipped by 0 bases and J by 5 bases, with 12 bases between them.

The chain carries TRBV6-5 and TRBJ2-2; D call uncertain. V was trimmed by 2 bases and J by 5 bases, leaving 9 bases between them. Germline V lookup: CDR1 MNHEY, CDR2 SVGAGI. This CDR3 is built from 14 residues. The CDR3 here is CASSYNSFTGELFF. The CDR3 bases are TGTGCCAGCAGTTACAACAGCTTTACCGGGGAGCTGTTTTTT.

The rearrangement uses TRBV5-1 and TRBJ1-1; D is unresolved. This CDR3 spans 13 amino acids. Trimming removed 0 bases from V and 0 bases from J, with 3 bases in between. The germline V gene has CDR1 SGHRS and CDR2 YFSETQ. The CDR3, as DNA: TGCGCCAGCAGCTTGGACATGAACACTGAAGCTTTCTTT. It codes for CASSLDMNTEAFF.

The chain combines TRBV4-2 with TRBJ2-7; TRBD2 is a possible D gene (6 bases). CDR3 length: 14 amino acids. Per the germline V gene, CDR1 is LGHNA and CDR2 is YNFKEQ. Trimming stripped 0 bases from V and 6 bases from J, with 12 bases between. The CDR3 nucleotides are TGTGCCAGCAGCCAAGAAGCTTGGGGAGGCGAGCAGTACTTC. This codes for CASSQEAWGGEQYF.

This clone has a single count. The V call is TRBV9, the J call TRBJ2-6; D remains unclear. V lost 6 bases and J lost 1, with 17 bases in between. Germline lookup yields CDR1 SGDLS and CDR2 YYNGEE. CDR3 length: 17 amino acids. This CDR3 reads CASTTPSPRSGANVLTF. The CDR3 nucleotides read TGTGCCAGCACCACCCCAAGCCCCCGGTCTGGGGCCAACGTCCTGACTTTC.

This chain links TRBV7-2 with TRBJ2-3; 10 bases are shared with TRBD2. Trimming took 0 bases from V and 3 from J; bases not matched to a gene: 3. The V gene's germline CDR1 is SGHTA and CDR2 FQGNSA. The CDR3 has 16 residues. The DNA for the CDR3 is TGTGCCAGCAGCTTAGCTAGCGGGGGGCGGACAGATACGCAGTATTTT. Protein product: CASSLASGGRTDTQYF. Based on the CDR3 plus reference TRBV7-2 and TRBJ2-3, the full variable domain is GAGVSQSPSNKVTEKGKDVELRCDPISGHTALYWYRQSLGQGLEFLIYFQGNSAPDKSGLPSDRFSAERTGGSVSTLTIQRTQQEDSAVYLCASSLASGGRTDTQYFGPGTRLTVL.